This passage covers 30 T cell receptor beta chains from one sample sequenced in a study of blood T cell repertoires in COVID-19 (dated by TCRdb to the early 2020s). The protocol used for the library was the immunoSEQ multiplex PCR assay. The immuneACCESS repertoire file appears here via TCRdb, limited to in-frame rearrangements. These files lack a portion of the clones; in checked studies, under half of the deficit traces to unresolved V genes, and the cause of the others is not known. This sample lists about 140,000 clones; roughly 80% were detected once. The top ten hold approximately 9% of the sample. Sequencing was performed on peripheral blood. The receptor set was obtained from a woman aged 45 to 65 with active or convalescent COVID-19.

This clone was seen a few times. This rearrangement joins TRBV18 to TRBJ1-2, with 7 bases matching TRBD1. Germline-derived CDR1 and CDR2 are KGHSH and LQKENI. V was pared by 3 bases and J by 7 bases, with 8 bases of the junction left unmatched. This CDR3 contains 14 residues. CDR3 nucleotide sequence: TGTGCCAGCTCACCCTCGCCGGGACAGACTGGCTACACCTTC. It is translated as CASSPSPGQTGYTF.

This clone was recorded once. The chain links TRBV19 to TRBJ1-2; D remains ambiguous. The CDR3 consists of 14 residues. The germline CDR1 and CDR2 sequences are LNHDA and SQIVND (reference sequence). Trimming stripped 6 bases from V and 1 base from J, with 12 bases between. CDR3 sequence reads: CASRQVSGNYGYTF. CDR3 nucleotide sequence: TGTGCCAGTAGGCAGGTATCCGGTAACTATGGCTACACCTTC.

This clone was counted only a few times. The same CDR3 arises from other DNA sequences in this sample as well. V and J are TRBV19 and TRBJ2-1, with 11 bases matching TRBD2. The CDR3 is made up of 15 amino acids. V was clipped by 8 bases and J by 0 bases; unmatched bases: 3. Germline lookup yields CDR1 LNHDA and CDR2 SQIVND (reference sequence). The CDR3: CASRTSGPSYNEQFF. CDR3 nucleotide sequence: TGTGCCAGTCGGACTAGCGGGCCCTCCTACAATGAGCAGTTCTTC.

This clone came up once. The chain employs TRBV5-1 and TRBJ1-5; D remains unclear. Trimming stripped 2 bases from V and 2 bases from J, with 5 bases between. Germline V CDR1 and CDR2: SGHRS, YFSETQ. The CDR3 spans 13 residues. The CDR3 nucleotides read TGCGCCAGCAGCTTCGGGGGCAATCAGCCCCAGCATTTT. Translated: CASSFGGNQPQHF.

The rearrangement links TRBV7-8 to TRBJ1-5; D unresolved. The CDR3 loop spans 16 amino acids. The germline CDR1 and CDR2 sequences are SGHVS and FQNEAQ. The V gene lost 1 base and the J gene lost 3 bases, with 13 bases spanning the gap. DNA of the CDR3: TGTGCCAGCAGCTTAGAAGTCGAGTCTTTCAATCAGCCCCAGCATTTT. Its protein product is CASSLEVESFNQPQHF.

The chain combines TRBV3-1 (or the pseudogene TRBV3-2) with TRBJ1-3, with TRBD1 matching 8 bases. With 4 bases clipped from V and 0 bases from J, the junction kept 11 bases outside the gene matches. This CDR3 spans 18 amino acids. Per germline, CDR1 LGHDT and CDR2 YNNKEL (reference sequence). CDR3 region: CASSPTTRTGGSGNTIYF. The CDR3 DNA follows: TGTGCCAGCAGCCCCACCACCCGAACAGGGGGCTCTGGAAACACCATATATTTT.

CDR3 sequence (DNA): TGTGCCAGAAGCTTGATCTACCCGTTTTACAATGAGCAGTTCTTC. It encodes CARSLIYPFYNEQFF. This chain links TRBV5-3 with TRBJ2-1; D gene uncertain. TRBV5-3 counts as an open reading frame of uncertain function. V lost 1 base and J 4 bases, leaving 12 bases between the germline ends. This CDR3 spans 15 amino acids.

CDR3 nucleotides: TGTGCCAGCTCACCACCGACAGCGAACACTGAAGCTTTCTTT. This sequence encodes CASSPPTANTEAFF. The chain combines TRBV18 with TRBJ1-1, with D possibly being TRBD1 (5 bases). This CDR3 region has 14 residues. Trimming took 0 bases from V and 1 from J, leaving 6 bases between them. Germline CDR1 reads KGHSH; CDR2 reads LQKENI.

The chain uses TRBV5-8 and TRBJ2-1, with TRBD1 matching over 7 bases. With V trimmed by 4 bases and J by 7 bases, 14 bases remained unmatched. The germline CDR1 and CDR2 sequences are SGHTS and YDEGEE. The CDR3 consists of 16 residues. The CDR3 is CASSPFTGAALNEQFF. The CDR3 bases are TGTGCCAGCAGCCCCTTTACAGGGGCCGCCTTGAATGAGCAGTTCTTC. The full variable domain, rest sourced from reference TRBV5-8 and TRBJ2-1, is EAGVTQSPTHLIKTRGQQATLRCSPISGHTSVYWYQQALGLGLQFLLWYDEGEERNRGNFPPRFSGRQFPNYSSELNVNALELEDSALYLCASSPFTGAALNEQFFGPGTRLTVL.

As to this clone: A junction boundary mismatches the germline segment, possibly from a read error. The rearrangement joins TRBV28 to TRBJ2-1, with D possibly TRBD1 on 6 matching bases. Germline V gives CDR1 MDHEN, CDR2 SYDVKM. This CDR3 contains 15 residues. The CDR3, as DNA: TGTGCCAGCAGTGCCGCAGGGGTATTTTACAGTGAGCAGTTCTTC. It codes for CASSAAGVFYSEQFF.

CDR3 residues: CASSSGTGSYEQYF. DNA of the CDR3: TGTGCCAGCAGCTCGGGGACAGGATCCTACGAGCAGTACTTC. The V call is TRBV7-2, the J call TRBJ2-7; 8 bases line up with TRBD1. Germline V gene lookup returns CDR1 SGHTA and CDR2 FQGNSA. V lost 4 bases and J lost 1; bases outside the gene matches: 3. CDR3 length: 14 amino acids.

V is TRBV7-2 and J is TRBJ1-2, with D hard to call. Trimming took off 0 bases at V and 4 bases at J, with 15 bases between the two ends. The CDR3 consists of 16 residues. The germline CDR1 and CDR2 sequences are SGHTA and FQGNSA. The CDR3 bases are TGTGCCAGCAGCTTAGCGGTCAACGCGCCGGTCTATGGCTACACCTTC. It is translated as CASSLAVNAPVYGYTF.

Here the CDR3 DNA reads TGTGCCAGTAAACTGGGACAGGGGGCCCACGAGCAGTACTTC. It encodes CASKLGQGAHEQYF. The chain recombines TRBV19 with TRBJ2-7, with 12 positions matching TRBD1. From germline, CDR1 is LNHDA and CDR2 SQIVND (reference sequence). The CDR3 extends over 14 amino acids. V lost 7 bases, J lost 5 bases, and 6 bases stayed unmatched.

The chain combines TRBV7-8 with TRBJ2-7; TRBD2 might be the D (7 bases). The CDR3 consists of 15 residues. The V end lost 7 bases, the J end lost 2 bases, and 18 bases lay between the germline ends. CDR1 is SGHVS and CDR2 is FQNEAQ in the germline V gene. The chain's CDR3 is CASILSRGGPYEQYF. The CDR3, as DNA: TGTGCCAGCATTCTGAGTAGGGGGGGGCCCTACGAGCAGTACTTC.

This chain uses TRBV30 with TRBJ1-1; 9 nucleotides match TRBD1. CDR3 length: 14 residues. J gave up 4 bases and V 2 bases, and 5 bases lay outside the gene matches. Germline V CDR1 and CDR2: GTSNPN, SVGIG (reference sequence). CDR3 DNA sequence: TGTGCCTGGAGTAAGATGACAGGGGGCACTGAAGCTTTCTTT. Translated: CAWSKMTGGTEAFF.

This CDR3 reads CASIPGGLGADTQYF. In DNA, the CDR3 is TGTGCCAGCATTCCAGGGGGGCTAGGTGCAGATACGCAGTATTTT. This rearrangement joins TRBV6-5 to TRBJ2-3; D is possibly TRBD1 (7 bases). The CDR3 is 15 residues long. Germline CDR1 MNHEY, CDR2 SVGAGI. The germline V and J ends were trimmed by 7 bases and 4 bases, with 18 bases remaining between them.

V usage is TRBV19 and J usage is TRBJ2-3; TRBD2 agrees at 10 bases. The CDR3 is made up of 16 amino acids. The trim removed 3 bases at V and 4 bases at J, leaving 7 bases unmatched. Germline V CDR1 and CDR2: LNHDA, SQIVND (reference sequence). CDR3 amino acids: CASSMSGTSAADTQYF. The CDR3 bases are TGTGCCAGTAGTATGTCCGGGACTAGCGCCGCAGATACGCAGTATTTT.

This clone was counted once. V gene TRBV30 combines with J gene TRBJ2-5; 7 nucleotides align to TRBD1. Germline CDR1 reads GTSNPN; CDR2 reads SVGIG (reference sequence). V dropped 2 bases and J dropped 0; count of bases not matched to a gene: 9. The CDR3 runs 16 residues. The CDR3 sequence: CAWSYYRTGHQETQYF. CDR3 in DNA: TGTGCCTGGAGTTACTATCGGACAGGCCACCAAGAGACCCAGTACTTC.

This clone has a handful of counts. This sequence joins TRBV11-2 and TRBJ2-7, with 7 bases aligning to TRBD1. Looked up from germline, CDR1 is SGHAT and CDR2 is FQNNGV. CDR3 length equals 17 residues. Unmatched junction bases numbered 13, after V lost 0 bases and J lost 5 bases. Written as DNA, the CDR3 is TGTGCCAGCAGCTTAGATCGACAGGGAAGAATGAGGCACGAGCAGTACTTC. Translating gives CASSLDRQGRMRHEQYF.

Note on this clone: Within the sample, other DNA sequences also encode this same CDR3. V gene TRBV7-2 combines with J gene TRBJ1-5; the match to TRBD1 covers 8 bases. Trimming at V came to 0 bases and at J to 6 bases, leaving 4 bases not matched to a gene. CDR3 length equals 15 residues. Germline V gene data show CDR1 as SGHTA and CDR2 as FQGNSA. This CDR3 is CASSLAAGGGQPQHF. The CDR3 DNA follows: TGTGCCAGCAGCTTAGCGGCAGGGGGCGGTCAGCCCCAGCATTTT.

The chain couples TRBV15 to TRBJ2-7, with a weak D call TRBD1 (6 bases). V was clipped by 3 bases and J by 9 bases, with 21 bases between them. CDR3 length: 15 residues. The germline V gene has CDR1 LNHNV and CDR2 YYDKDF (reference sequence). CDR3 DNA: TGTGCCACCAGCAGGGGCAGGGGCCAGTTTGGGGTGCAGTACTTC. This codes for CATSRGRGQFGVQYF.

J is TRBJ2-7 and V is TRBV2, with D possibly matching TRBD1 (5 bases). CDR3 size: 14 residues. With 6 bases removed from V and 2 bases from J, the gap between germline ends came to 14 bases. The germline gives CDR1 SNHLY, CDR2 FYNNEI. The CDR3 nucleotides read TGTGCCAGCAGAGACCAGACAGCAGCCTACGAGCAGTACTTC. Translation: CASRDQTAAYEQYF.

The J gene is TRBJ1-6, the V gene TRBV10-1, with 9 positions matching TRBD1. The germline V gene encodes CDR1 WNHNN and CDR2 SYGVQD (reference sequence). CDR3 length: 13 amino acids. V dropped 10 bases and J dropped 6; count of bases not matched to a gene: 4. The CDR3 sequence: CAKQGAGNSPLHF. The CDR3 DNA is TGCGCCAAACAGGGGGCAGGTAATTCACCCCTCCACTTT.

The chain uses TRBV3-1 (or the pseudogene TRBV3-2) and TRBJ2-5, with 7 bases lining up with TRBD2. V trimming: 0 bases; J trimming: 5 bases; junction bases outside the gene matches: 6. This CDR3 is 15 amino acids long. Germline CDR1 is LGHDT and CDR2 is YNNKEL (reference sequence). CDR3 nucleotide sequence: TGTGCCAGCAGCCAAGATTCGGGGGGTGGGGAGACCCAGTACTTC. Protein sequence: CASSQDSGGGETQYF.

The CDR3 DNA is TGTGCCACCAGCAGAGGATTGTCAGGGTACGAGAGGGAGCAGTACTTC. This codes for CATSRGLSGYEREQYF. The gene calls are TRBV15 and TRBJ2-7; weak D call: TRBD1 (5 bases). Per germline, CDR1 LNHNV and CDR2 YYDKDF (reference sequence). V was shortened by 1 base and J by 7 bases, with 20 bases between the two germline ends. The CDR3 length is 16 residues.

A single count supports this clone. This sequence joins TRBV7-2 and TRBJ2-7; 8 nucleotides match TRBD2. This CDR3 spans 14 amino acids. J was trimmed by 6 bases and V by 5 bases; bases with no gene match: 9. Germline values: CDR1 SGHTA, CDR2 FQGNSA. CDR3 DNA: TGTGCCAGCAGCCCTCAGGCCGGGGGGGGCGAGCAGTACTTC. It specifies CASSPQAGGGEQYF.

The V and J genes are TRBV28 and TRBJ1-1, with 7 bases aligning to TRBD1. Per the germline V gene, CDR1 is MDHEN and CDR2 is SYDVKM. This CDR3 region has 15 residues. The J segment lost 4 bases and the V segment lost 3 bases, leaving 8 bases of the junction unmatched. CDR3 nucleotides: TGTGCCAGCAGTTTTGGTGCGGCAGGGGGCACTGAAGCTTTCTTT. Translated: CASSFGAAGGTEAFF.

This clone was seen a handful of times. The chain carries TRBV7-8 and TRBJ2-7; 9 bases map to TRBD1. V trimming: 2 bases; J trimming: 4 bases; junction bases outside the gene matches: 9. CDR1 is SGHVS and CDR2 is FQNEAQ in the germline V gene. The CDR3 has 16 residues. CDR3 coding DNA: TGTGCCAGCAGCTTATCGGGGGACAGGGTTCGTTACGAGCAGTACTTC. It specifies CASSLSGDRVRYEQYF.

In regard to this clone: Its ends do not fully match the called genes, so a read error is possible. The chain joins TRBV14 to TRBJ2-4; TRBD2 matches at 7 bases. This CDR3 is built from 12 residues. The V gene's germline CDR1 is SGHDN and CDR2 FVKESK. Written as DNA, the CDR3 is TGTGCCAGCAGCACCCGGGACTACCACCCTGGGTTC. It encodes CASSTRDYHPGF.

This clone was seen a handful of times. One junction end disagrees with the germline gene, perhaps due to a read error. The CDR3 DNA is TGCGCCCGCAGCCGGCCCCCGGGACTAGCGGGGGGCGGGGAGACCCAGTACTTC. It translates to CARSRPPGLAGGGETQYF. This chain connects TRBV4-3 to TRBJ2-5; 15 bases are a match to TRBD2. Germline loops: CDR1 LGHNA, CDR2 YSLEER. The CDR3 sequence is 18 residues long.